This T cell receptor (beta chain) is drawn from a study of regulatory T cells in long-lasting Graves disease. Study conclusions and caveats: Among persistent patients, a larger number of public clonotypes were shared (approximately 3,000) than among newly diagnosed patients (about 1,000).

Regarding this clonotype: Its antigen remains unidentified.

The germline gives CDR1 DFQATT, CDR2 SNEGSKA (reference sequence). The germline V and J ends were trimmed by 6 bases and 1 base, with 15 bases remaining between them. The CDR3 has 14 residues. Arm-PCR with iRepertoire HTBI primers amplified the CDR3 regions for these TCR beta libraries. TCRdb reanalysed the multiplex PCR reads using MiXCR and keeps one entry per CDR3 protein. The data show 400,000 or so distinct CDR3 sequences, 20% to 30% seen once. Stated time point: persistent/refractory GD, antithyroid drugs over 5 years with positive TRAb. From RNA extracted from PBMCs, the TCR library was made. Staff took roughly 8.8 milliliters of peripheral blood and put it into EDTA tubes.

The receptor was derived from a female donor with Graves disease. The source material was peripheral blood mononuclear cells (PBMCs), sampled when the disease was refractory, from a patient treated with antithyroid drugs. The chain carries TRBV20-1 and TRBJ1-1; D call uncertain. Here the CDR3 DNA reads TGCAGTGCAAATCCGAGTTCGGCGAACACTGAAGCTTTCTTT. Encoded protein: CSANPSSANTEAFF.